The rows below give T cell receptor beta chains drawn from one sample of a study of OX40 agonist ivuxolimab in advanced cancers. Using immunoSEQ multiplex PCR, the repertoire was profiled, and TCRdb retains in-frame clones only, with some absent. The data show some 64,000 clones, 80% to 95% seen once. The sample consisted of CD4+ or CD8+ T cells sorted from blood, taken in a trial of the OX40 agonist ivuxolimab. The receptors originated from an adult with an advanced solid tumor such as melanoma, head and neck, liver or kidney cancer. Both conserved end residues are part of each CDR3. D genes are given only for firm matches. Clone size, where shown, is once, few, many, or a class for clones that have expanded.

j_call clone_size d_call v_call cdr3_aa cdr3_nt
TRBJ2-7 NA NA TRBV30 CACREDSTYEQYF TGTGCCTGCCGTGAGGACAGCACCTACGAGCAGTACTTC
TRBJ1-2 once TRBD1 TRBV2 CASSDGTGYGYTF TGTGCCAGCAGTGACGGGACAGGGTACGGCTACACCTTC
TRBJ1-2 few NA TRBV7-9 CASGSAGMWANYGYTF TGTGCCAGCGGGTCCGCAGGGATGTGGGCTAACTATGGCTACACCTTC
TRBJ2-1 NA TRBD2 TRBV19 CASTQPGGTSVNNEQFF TGTGCCAGTACTCAACCAGGGGGGACTAGCGTCAACAATGAGCAGTTCTTC
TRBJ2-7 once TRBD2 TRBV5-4 CASSSGLVAHEQYF TGTGCCAGCAGCTCCGGACTAGTTGCCCACGAGCAGTACTTC
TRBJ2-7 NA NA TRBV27 CASSLRGNTYEQYF TGTGCCAGCAGTTTAAGGGGCAATACCTACGAGCAGTACTTC
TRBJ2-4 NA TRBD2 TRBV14 CASSQDFRLGGKNIQYF TGTGCCAGCAGCCAAGATTTCAGATTGGGGGGGAAAAACATTCAGTACTTC
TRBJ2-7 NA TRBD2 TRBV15 CATSRVSGSRLYEQYF TGTGCCACCAGCAGGGTTAGCGGGAGCCGCCTCTACGAGCAGTACTTC
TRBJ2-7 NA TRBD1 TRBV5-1 CASSGTGGSYEQYF TGCGCCAGCAGCGGGACAGGAGGCTCCTACGAGCAGTACTTC
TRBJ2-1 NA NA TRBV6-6 CASSYGETYEQFF TGTGCCAGCAGTTACGGGGAAACGTATGAGCAGTTCTTC
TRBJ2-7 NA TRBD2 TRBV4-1 CASRVGPSGNEQYF TGCGCCAGCAGGGTCGGGCCTAGCGGTAACGAGCAGTACTTC
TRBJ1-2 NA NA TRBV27 CASSFTTRGSLYGYTF TGTGCCAGCAGTTTCACCACCCGGGGGTCTCTCTATGGCTACACCTTC
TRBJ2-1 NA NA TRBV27 CASSFGPYNEQFF TGTGCCAGCAGTTTTGGGCCGTACAATGAGCAGTTCTTC
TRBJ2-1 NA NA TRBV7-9 CASSPGLITYNEQFF TGTGCCAGCAGCCCGGGACTCATCACTTACAATGAGCAGTTCTTC
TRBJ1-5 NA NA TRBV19 CASRDVSNQPQHF TGTGCCAGCCGGGACGTTAGCAATCAGCCCCAGCATTTT
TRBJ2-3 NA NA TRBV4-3 CASSHSTDTQYF TGCGCCAGCAGCCACTCCACAGATACGCAGTATTTT
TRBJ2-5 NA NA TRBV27 CASSPKTQYF TGTGCCAGCAGCCCCAAGACCCAGTACTTC
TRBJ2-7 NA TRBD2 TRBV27 CASSPGGAAYEQYF TGTGCCAGCAGTCCCGGGGGGGCGGCATACGAGCAGTACTTC
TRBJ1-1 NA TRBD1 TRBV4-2 CASSQGGTGGARGEAFF TGTGCCAGCAGCCAAGGGGGGACAGGGGGCGCGAGGGGTGAAGCTTTCTTT
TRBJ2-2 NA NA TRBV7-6 CASSRDGKSGELFF TGTGCCAGCAGCCGCGACGGAAAGTCCGGGGAGCTGTTTTTT
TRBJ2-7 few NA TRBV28 CASSLPRGYEQYF TGTGCCAGCAGTTTACCCAGGGGCTACGAGCAGTACTTC
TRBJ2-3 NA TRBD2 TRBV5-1 CASSLDGLEFTDTQYF TGCGCCAGCAGCTTGGATGGACTAGAATTTACAGATACGCAGTATTTT
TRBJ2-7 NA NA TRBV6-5 CASSPRPTGSYEQYF TGTGCCAGCAGTCCGCGACCGACAGGCTCCTACGAGCAGTACTTC
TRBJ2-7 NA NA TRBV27 CASSLGSAYEQYF TGTGCCAGCAGTTTAGGTTCAGCCTACGAGCAGTACTTC
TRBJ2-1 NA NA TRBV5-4 CASSLESSVGSSYNEQFF TGTGCCAGCAGCTTGGAATCTAGCGTAGGAAGCTCCTACAATGAGCAGTTCTTC
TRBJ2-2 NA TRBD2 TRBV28 CASTSSGANTGELFF TGTGCCAGCACTTCTAGCGGGGCGAACACCGGGGAGCTGTTTTTT
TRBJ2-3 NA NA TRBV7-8 CASSLETPDTQYF TGTGCCAGCAGCTTAGAAACCCCAGATACGCAGTATTTT
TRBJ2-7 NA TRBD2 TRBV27 CASASGAYEQYF TGTGCCAGCGCTAGCGGGGCCTACGAGCAGTACTTC
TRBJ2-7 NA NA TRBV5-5 CASSYGQSYEQYF TGTGCCAGCAGCTATGGACAGTCCTACGAGCAGTACTTC
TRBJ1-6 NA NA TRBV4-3 CASSQARGTSYNSPLHF TGCGCCAGCAGCCAAGCCCGGGGTACTTCCTATAATTCACCCCTCCACTTT
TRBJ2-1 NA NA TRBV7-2 CASSFLAQYNEQFF TGTGCCAGCAGCTTCCTCGCACAGTACAATGAGCAGTTCTTC
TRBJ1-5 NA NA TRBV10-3 CAISESVSRNSNQPQHF TGTGCCATCAGTGAGAGTGTTTCCAGAAATAGCAATCAGCCCCAGCATTTT
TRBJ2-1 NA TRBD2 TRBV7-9 CASSSGLAGVFSEQFF TGTGCCAGCAGCTCGGGACTAGCGGGAGTATTTAGTGAGCAGTTCTTC
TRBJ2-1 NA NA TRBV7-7 CASSPDRMPYNEQFF TGTGCTAGCAGCCCCGACAGGATGCCCTACAATGAGCAGTTCTTC
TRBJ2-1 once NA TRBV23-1 CASSLKSGRVYNEQFF TGCGCCAGCAGTCTGAAATCGGGCAGGGTATACAATGAGCAGTTCTTC
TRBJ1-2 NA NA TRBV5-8 CASSPGPYGYTF TGTGCCAGCAGCCCCGGGCCTTATGGCTACACCTTC
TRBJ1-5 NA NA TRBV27 CASSDSWGGNQPQHF TGTGCCAGCAGTGACTCTTGGGGTGGCAATCAGCCCCAGCATTTT
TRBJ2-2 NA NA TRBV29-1 CSVEAGELFF TGCAGCGTTGAAGCTGGGGAGCTGTTTTTT
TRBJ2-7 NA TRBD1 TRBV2 CASNPTGRLEQYF TGTGCCAGCAACCCGACAGGGCGGCTCGAGCAGTACTTC
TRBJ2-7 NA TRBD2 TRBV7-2 CASSLVFGLASYEQYF TGTGCCAGCAGCTTAGTTTTCGGACTAGCGAGCTACGAGCAGTACTTC
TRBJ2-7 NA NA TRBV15 CATKDSSSYEQYF TGTGCCACCAAGGACTCCAGCTCCTACGAGCAGTACTTC
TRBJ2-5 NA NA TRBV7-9 CASSSDGEETQYF TGTGCCAGCAGCTCGGACGGGGAAGAGACCCAGTACTTC
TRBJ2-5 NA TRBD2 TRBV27 CASSAREGLAGGETQYF TGTGCCAGCAGTGCACGAGAGGGACTAGCGGGAGGAGAGACCCAGTACTTC
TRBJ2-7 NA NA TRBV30 CAWNHAYEQYF TGTGCCTGGAACCACGCCTACGAGCAGTACTTC
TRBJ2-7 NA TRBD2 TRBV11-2 CASSLEGLAGAYHEQYF TGTGCCAGCAGCTTAGAGGGACTAGCGGGAGCATACCACGAGCAGTACTTC
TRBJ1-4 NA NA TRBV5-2 CASSFPGQGFENEKLFF TGTGCCAGCAGCTTCCCGGGACAGGGGTTTGAGAATGAAAAACTGTTTTTT
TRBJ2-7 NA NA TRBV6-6 CASSSLLTYEQYF TGTGCCAGCAGTTCTCTTCTGACCTACGAGCAGTACTTC
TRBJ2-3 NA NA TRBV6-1 CASRTVPYTDTQYF TGTGCCAGCAGGACCGTTCCATACACAGATACGCAGTATTTT
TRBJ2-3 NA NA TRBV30 CAWSVGRGGGTDTQYF TGTGCCTGGAGTGTAGGGCGGGGAGGTGGTACAGATACGCAGTATTTT
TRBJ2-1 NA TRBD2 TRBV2 CATSRLDSHQVHGTSGRVSNEQFF TGTGCCACCTCAAGACTGGACAGCCATCAAGTTCACGGGACTAGCGGGAGAGTCAGTAATGAGCAGTTCTTC
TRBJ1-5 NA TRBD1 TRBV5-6 CASSITGTAPQPQHF TGTGCCAGCAGCATTACCGGGACAGCCCCCCAGCCCCAGCATTTT
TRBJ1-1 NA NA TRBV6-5 CASSPGGTEAFF TGTGCCAGCAGCCCCGGAGGTACTGAAGCTTTCTTT
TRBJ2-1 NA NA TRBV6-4 CASSPIAWPATGEQFF TGTGCCAGCAGTCCCATCGCCTGGCCGGCGACCGGTGAGCAGTTCTTC
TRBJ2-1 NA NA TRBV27 CASSFPGSYNEQFF TGTGCCAGCAGTTTTCCGGGATCCTACAATGAGCAGTTCTTC
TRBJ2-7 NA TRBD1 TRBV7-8 CASSLHRGLGYEQYF TGTGCCAGCAGCTTACACAGGGGTTTGGGCTACGAGCAGTACTTC